Listed below are T cell receptor beta chains from one sample, sequenced in a study of read filtering for tumor transcriptome and immune sequencing. TCRdb itself ran the reads through MiXCR, one entry per CDR3 protein. The sample consists of 93,000 or so distinct CDR3 sequences, roughly 21% of them appearing once. The source material was a population of CD138-negative cells sorted from bone marrow. The origin of the receptors is a donor older than 35 with multiple myeloma. CDR3s include the opening cysteine and the closing phenylalanine or tryptophan. A D gene is named only where the DNA matches it firmly. Clone size appears in some rows only: once, few, many, or a class for an expanded clone.

d_gene	v_gene	j_gene	abundance	CDR3aa
NA	TRBV7-6	TRBJ2-1	many	CASSLAATSSYNEQFF
TRBD2	TRBV20-1	TRBJ2-1	many	CSASVSRGGNEQFF
NA	TRBV5-1	TRBJ1-1	many	CASSRTWAMNTEAFF
NA	TRBV7-8	TRBJ1-1	few	CASSLLGGPNTEAFF
NA	TRBV20-1	TRBJ2-3	many	CSASNSDWSSGTDTQYF
NA	TRBV24-1	TRBJ2-6	many	CATSSGGANVLTF
NA	TRBV29-1	TRBJ1-1	NA	CSVDSHNTEASF
TRBD2	TRBV20-1	TRBJ2-4	many	CSAKRTSGVRNIQYF
NA	TRBV19	TRBJ2-7	NA	CASSIPGFEQYF
TRBD1	TRBV6-1	TRBJ1-1	NA	CASDRGGENTEALF
NA	TRBV29-1	TRBJ2-3	once	CSVREGGDDSQYF
TRBD2	TRBV29-1	TRBJ2-1	many	CSVEGRRGAGGDEQFF
TRBD1	TRBV15	TRBJ2-2	few	CATSREGQANTGELFF
NA	TRBV30	TRBJ1-4	NA	CAWSHRAMMEKLFF
TRBD1	TRBV5-1	TRBJ2-5	few	CASSYSGQGIETQYF
NA	TRBV7-3	TRBJ2-1	many	CASSLTRYNEQFF
TRBD1	TRBV11-2	TRBJ2-6	many	CASSFQGQGGSGANVLTF
NA	TRBV2	TRBJ2-3	NA	CASSEALQWKDTQYF
TRBD2	TRBV5-1	TRBJ2-1	few	CASSLLRGGENEQFF
NA	TRBV5-1	TRBJ2-5	few	CASTPRGREETQYF
TRBD2	TRBV6-2/TRBV6-3	TRBJ2-3	many	CASSYVGGGASDTQYF
TRBD2	TRBV13	TRBJ2-1	many	CASSLLSGGNEQFF
NA	TRBV12-3/TRBV12-4	TRBJ1-6	NA	CAISRYSNSPLHF
NA	TRBV4-1	TRBJ2-5	many	CASSHPGHTRETQYF
TRBD2	TRBV27	TRBJ2-2	many	CASSSLAGADGELFF
TRBD2	TRBV7-2	TRBJ2-1	NA	CASSLPTSGGRNNEQFF
NA	TRBV5-1	TRBJ1-1	many	CASSLGSGMNTEAFF
NA	TRBV20-1	TRBJ2-2	many	CSARVGAAMNTGELFF
NA	TRBV14	TRBJ2-1	NA	CASSQGGQQFF
NA	TRBV5-1	TRBJ2-7	many	CASSSMNQENEQYF
NA	TRBV29-1	TRBJ2-7	NA	CSVPSGQYF
TRBD1	TRBV19	TRBJ1-5	few	CATKQGARNQPQHF
NA	TRBV27	TRBJ2-3	many	CASSPKGGFGTDTQYF
NA	TRBV19	TRBJ2-3	many	CASSPGLIRSITDTQYF
NA	TRBV27	TRBJ2-7	few	CASSKTGTLTYEQYF
TRBD2	TRBV14	TRBJ2-3	few	CASSQASSGLAGKTDTQYF
NA	TRBV4-1	TRBJ2-1	many	CASSLDSSYNEQFF
TRBD1	TRBV20-1	TRBJ2-5	few	CSARSDREVETQYF
NA	TRBV6-1	TRBJ1-1	few	CASSEKGPSTGTEAFF
NA	TRBV6-1	TRBJ1-3	few	CASGAEIGNTIYF
NA	TRBV4-1	TRBJ1-1	many	CASSQVGFGQRTEAFF
TRBD2	TRBV20-1	TRBJ2-5	many	CSAWTSSWETQYF
NA	TRBV12-3/TRBV12-4	TRBJ2-6	many	CASRESSGANVLTF
NA	TRBV12-3/TRBV12-4	TRBJ1-1	NA	CASSISEAFF
NA	TRBV12-3/TRBV12-4	TRBJ1-5	many	CASSQTLGQPQHF